This T cell receptor beta chain stems from a study of cytomegalovirus exposure and HLA in healthy donors. Whole-study context: Both the roughly 120 validation repertoires and the 550 to 750 first-cohort repertoires used the same platform, as reported by a later analysis. Study-level findings and limits: In vitro, a few CMV-associated chains proved specific for CMV antigens. In a later analysis, first-cohort TCR clusters were found to tend to co-occur in the approximately 120 validation repertoires. Published work reported that the classifier diagnosed cytomegalovirus status with high specificity and sensitivity.

This CDR3 spans 15 amino acids. V gave up 1 base and J gave up 5 bases, with 14 bases separating them. Looked up from germline, CDR1 is SNHLY and CDR2 is FYNNEI. Concerning this clone: The antigen is undetermined.

Assay: immunoSEQ multiplex PCR; the TCRdb copy retains only in-frame clones and omits some. In the table there are 100,000 or so clones, roughly 89% of which are singletons. The rearrangement joins TRBV2 to TRBJ1-2; D is undetermined. This sequence originates from a woman aged 30 to 39 in good health and CMV-seronegative. Sequencing was performed on PBMCs. CDR3 sequence reads: CASSEGGVEEYGYTF. CDR3 nucleotides: TGTGCCAGCAGTGAAGGCGGGGTGGAGGAGTATGGCTACACCTTC.